The clone carrying this T cell receptor beta chain has a handful of counts. Its target is unknown. These data originate in a study of spatial heterogeneity in lung cancer. Study as a whole: Raw sequencing reads included, on average, more than 9.5 appearances of each unique TCR and UMI combination. Study-wide results and limits: Resection saw ubiquitous expanded tumor TCRs appear in blood more than follow-up did.

Trimming cost V 7 bases and J 1 base, with 16 bases left between them. Germline CDR1 reads MNHEY; CDR2 reads SVGAGI. The CDR3 sequence is 15 residues long. Noted time point: blood at routine non-recurrence follow-up after resection. From tumor, nontumor lung or frozen PBMC, whole RNA was taken unsorted for sequencing. TCRdb analysed the 5' RACE reads with MiXCR anew, one entry per CDR3 protein. This repertoire shows under 150,000 distinct CDR3 sequences, less than 14% found once; its top ten account for roughly 26%. V usage is TRBV6-5 and J usage is TRBJ1-1, with unresolved D. This receptor was taken from a female donor with early-stage non-small cell lung cancer. The source was PBMCs, collected at follow-up. DNA for the CDR3: TGTGCCAGCACCTCCCGCGGACTGTCGAACACTGAAGCTTTCTTT. It specifies CASTSRGLSNTEAFF.